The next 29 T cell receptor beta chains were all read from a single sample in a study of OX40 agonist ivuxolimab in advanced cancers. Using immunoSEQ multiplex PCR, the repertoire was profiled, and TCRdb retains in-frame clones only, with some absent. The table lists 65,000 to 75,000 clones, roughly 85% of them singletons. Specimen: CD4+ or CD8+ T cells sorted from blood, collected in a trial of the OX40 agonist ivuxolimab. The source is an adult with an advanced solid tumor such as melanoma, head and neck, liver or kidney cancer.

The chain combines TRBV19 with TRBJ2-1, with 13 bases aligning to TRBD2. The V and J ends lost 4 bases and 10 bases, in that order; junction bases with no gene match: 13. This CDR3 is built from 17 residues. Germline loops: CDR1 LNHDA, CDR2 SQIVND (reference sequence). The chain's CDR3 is CASSTYSTSGRLREQFF. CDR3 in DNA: TGTGCCAGTAGTACGTATTCGACTAGCGGGAGGTTACGCGAGCAGTTCTTC.

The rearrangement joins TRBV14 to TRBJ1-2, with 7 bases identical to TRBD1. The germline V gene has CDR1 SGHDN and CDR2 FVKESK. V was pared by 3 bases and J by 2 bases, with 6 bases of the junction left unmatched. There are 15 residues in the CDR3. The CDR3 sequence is CASSQYRGDNYGYTF. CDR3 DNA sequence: TGTGCCAGCAGCCAGTACAGGGGCGACAACTATGGCTACACCTTC.

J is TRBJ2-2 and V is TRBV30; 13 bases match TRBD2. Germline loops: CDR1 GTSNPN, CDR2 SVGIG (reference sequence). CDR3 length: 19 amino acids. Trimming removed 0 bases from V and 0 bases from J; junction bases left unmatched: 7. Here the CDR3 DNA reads TGTGCCTGGAGTGTAACTAGCGGGGGGGGAATAGCGAACACCGGGGAGCTGTTTTTT. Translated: CAWSVTSGGGIANTGELFF.

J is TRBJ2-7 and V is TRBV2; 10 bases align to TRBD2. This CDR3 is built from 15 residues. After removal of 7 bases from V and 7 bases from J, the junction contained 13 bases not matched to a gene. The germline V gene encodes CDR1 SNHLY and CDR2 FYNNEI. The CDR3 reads CASTDSLAGTREQYF. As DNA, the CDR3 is TGTGCCAGCACCGACTCACTAGCGGGAACGCGGGAGCAGTACTTC.

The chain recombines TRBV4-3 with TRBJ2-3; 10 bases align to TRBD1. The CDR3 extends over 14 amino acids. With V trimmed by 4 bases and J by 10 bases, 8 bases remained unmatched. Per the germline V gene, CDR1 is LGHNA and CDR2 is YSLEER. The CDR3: CASSRDRGSYPQYF. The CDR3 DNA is TGCGCCAGCAGCCGGGACAGGGGTTCATACCCGCAGTATTTT.

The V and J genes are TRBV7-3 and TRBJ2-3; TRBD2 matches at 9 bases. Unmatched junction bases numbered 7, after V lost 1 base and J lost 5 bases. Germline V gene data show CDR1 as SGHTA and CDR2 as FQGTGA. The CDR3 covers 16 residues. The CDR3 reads CASSLSGRAFGDTQYF. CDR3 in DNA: TGTGCCAGCAGCTTAAGCGGGAGGGCCTTTGGAGATACGCAGTATTTT.

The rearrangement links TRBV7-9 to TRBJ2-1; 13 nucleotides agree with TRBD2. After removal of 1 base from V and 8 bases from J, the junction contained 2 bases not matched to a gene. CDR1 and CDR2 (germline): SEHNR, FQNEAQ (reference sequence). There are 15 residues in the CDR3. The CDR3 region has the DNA TGTGCCAGCAGCTTAGGGACTAGCGGGAGACATGAGCAGTTCTTC. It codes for CASSLGTSGRHEQFF.

CDR3 sequence reads: CSAYNEKLFF. The DNA for the CDR3 is TGCAGTGCCTATAATGAAAAACTGTTTTTT. The chain uses TRBV20-1 and TRBJ1-4, with D uncertain. Germline CDR1 reads DFQATT; CDR2 reads SNEGSKA (reference sequence). The CDR3 extends over 10 amino acids. Trimming pared 6 bases from V and 4 bases from J, leaving 3 bases between.

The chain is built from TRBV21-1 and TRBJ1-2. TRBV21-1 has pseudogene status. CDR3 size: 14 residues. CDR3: CASSKGGGRIGYTF. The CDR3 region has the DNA TGTGCCAGCAGCAAAGGAGGAGGGAGAATAGGCTACACCTTC.

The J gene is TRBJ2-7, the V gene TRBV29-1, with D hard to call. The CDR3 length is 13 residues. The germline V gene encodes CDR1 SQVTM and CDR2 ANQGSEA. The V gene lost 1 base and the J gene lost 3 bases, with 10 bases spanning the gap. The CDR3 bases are TGCAGCGTTGAAGGGTCGGGCCTCTACGAGCAGTACTTC. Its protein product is CSVEGSGLYEQYF.

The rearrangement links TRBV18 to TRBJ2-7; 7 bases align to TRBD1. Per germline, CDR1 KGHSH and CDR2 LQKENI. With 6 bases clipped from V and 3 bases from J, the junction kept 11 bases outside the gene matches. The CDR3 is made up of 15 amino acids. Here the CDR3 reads CASSPGTANDYEQYF. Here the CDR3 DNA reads TGTGCCAGCTCGCCGGGGACAGCTAACGACTACGAGCAGTACTTC. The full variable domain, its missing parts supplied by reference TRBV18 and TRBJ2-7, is NAGVMQNPRHLVRRRGQEARLRCSPMKGHSHVYWYRQLPEEGLKFMVYLQKENIIDESGMPKERFSAEFPKEGPSILRIQQVVRGDSAAYFCASSPGTANDYEQYFGPGTRLTVT.

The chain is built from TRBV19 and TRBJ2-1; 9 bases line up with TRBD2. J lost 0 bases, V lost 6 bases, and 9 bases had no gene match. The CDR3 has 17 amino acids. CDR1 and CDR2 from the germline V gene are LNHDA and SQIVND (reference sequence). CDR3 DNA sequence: TGTGCCAGTAGCCCTAGCGGGACCAGGAGCTCCTACAATGAGCAGTTCTTC. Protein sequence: CASSPSGTRSSYNEQFF.

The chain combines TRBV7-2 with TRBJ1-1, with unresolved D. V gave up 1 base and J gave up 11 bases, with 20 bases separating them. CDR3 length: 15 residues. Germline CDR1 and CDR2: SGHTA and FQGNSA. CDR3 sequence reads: CASSLGSGRRTSAFF. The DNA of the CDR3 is TGTGCCAGCAGCTTAGGTTCGGGCCGGCGGACGTCCGCTTTCTTT.

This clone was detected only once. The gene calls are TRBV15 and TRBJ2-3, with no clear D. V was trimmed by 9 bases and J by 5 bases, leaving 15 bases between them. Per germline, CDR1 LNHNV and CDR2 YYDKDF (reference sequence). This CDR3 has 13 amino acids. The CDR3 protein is CATTSRAIDTQYF. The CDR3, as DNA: TGTGCCACAACTTCTAGAGCTATAGATACGCAGTATTTT.

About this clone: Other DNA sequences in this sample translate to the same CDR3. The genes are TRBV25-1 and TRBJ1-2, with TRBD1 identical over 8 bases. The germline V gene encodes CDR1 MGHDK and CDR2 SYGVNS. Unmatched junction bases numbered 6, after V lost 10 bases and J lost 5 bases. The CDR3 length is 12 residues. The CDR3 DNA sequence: TGTGCCACCCGGACAGGGACTTATGGCTACACCTTC. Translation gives CATRTGTYGYTF.

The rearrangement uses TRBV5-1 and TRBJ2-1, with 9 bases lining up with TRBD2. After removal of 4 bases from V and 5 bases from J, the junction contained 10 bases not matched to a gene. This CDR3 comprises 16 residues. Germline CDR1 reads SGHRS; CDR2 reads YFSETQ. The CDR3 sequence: CASSTLSGGPNNEQFF. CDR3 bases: TGCGCCAGCAGCACCCTTAGCGGGGGCCCCAACAATGAGCAGTTCTTC.

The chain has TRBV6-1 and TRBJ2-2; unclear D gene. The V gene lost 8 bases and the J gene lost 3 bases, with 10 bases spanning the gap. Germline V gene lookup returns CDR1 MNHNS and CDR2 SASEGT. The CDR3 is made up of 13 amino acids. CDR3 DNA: TGTGCCAGCTCAAGGGAACACACCGGGGAGCTGTTTTTT. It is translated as CASSREHTGELFF.

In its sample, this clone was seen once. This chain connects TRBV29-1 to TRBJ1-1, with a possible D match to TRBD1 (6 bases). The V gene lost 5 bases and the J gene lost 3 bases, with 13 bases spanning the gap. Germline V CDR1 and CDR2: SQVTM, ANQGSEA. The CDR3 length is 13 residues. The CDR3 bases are TGCAGCGTTTATCGCTCAGGGGACACTGAAGCTTTCTTT. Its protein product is CSVYRSGDTEAFF.

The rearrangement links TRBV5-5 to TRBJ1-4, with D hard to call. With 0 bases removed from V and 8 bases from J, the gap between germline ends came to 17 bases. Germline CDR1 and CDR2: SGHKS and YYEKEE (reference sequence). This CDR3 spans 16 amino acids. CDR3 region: CASSLGLVWVREKLFF. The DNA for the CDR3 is TGTGCCAGCAGCTTGGGACTGGTATGGGTACGAGAAAAACTGTTTTTT.

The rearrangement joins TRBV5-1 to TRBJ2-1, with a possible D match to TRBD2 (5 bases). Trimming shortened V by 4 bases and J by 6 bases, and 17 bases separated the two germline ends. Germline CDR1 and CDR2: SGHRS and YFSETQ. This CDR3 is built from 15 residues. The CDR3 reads CASSPDSQQVNEQFF. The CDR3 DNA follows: TGCGCCAGCAGCCCGGACTCCCAGCAAGTCAATGAGCAGTTCTTC.

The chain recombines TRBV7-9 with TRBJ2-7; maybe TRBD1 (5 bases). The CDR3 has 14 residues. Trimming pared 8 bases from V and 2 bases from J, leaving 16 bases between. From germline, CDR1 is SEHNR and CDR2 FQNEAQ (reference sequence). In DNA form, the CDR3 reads TGTGCCAGCCTCCCATGGGCAGGGACCTACGAGCAGTACTTC. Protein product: CASLPWAGTYEQYF.

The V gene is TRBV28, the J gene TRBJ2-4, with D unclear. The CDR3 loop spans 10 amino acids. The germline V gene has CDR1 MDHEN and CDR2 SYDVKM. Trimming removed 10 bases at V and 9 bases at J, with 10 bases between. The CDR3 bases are TGTGCCACCTCTGACGGCATTCAGTACTTC. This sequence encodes CATSDGIQYF. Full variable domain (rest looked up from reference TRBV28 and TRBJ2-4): DVKVTQSSRYLVKRTGEKVFLECVQDMDHENMFWYRQDPGLGLRLIYFSYDVKMKEKGDIPEGYSVSREKKERFSLILESASTNQTSMYLCATSDGIQYFGAGTRLSVL.

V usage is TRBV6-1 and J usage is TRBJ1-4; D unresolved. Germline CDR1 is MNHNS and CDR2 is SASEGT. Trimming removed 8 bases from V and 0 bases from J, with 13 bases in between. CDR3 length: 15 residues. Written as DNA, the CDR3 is TGTGCCAGCGTTGTAACGGCAACAACTAATGAAAAACTGTTTTTT. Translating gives CASVVTATTNEKLFF.

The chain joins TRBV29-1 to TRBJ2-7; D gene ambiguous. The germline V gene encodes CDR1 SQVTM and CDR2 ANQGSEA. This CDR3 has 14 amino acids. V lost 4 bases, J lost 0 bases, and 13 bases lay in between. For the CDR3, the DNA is TGCAGCGTTGTGCTGGTTGCGGACTCCTACGAGCAGTACTTC. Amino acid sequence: CSVVLVADSYEQYF.

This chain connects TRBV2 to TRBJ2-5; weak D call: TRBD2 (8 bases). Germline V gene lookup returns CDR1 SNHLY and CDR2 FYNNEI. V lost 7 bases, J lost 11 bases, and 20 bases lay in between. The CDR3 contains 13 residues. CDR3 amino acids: CASNREGAREQYF. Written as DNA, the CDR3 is TGTGCCAGCAATCGGGAGGGGGCGAGGGAGCAGTACTTC. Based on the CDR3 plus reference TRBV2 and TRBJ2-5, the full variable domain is EPEVTQTPSHQVTQMGQEVILRCVPISNHLYFYWYRQILGQKVEFLVSFYNNEISEKSEIFDDQFSVERPDGSNFTLKIRSTKLEDSAMYFCASNREGAREQYFGPGTRLLVL.

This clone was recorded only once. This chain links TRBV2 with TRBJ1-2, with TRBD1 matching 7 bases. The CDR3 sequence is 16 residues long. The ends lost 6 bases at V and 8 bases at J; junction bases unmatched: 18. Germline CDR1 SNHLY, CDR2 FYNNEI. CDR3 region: CASRKSVGEGGEGYTF. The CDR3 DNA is TGTGCCAGCAGAAAATCGGTGGGGGAAGGGGGCGAAGGCTACACCTTC.

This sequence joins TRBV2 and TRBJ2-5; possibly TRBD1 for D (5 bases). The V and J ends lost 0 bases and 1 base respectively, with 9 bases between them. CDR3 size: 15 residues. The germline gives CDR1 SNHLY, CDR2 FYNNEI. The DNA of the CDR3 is TGTGCCAGCAGTGAAGCAAGGGGTTCCCAAGAGACCCAGTACTTC. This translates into CASSEARGSQETQYF.

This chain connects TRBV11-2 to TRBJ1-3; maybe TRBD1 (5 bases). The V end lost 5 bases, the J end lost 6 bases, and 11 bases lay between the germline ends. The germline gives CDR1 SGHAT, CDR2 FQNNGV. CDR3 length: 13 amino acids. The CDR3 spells CASSRGVSNTIYF. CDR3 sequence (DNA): TGTGCCAGCAGCCGGGGCGTATCAAACACCATATATTTT. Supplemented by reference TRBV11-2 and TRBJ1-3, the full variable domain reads EAGVAQSPRYKIIEKRQSVAFWCNPISGHATLYWYQQILGQGPKLLIQFQNNGVVDDSQLPKDRFSAERLKGVDSTLKIQPAKLEDSAVYLCASSRGVSNTIYFGEGSWLTVV.

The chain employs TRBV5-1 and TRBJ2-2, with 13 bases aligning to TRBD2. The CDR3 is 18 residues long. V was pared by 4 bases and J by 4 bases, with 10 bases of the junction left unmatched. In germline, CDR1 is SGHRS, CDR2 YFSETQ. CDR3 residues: CASSPVGLAGRGTGELFF. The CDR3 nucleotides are TGCGCCAGCAGCCCGGTGGGACTAGCGGGGAGAGGCACCGGGGAGCTGTTTTTT.